The source of this TCR beta chain is a study of cytomegalovirus exposure and HLA in healthy donors. The germline V gene has CDR1 LGHNA and CDR2 YSLEER. The V end lost 4 bases, the J end lost 6 bases, and 6 bases lay between the germline ends. This CDR3 region has 12 residues. This clone came up once. The primer mix had 60 Vbeta and 13 Jbeta primers. TCRdb's table, derived via immunoSEQ multiplex PCR, lists solely in-frame clones and lacks some. The sample records some 150,000 clones, over 70% being singletons. The TCR sequence derives from a man aged 30 to 45 in good health and CMV-seropositive. The chain combines TRBV4-3 with TRBJ2-2; D gene uncertain. The sequencing input was PBMCs. This CDR3 is CASSRGPGELFF. Here the CDR3 DNA reads TGCGCCAGCAGCCGCGGCCCCGGGGAGCTGTTTTTT.